The 28 T cell receptor beta chains below come from one sample, sequenced in a study of blood T cell repertoires in COVID-19. Data came from immunoSEQ multiplex PCR; TCRdb stores just in-frame clones and leaves some out. The sample records around 180,000 clones, 84% being singletons. Material: peripheral blood. The receptors derive from a human donor in a cohort sampled during active COVID-19.

CDR3 sequence (DNA): TGTGCCAGCAGCTTAACCCCAGGGGGCAGGAGCACCGGGGAGCTGTTTTTT. This encodes CASSLTPGGRSTGELFF. V is TRBV7-3 and J is TRBJ2-2; 8 bases match TRBD1. Per germline, CDR1 SGHTA and CDR2 FQGTGA. The junction had 7 bases not matched to a gene; V was cut back by 0 bases and J by 4 bases. The CDR3 has 17 residues.

This chain connects TRBV27 to TRBJ2-7, with 7 bases fitting TRBD1. V lost 0 bases to trimming and J lost 5 bases; unmatched junction nucleotides: 1. Germline V gene sequence: CDR1 MNHEY, CDR2 SMNVEV (reference sequence). This CDR3 contains 13 residues. The CDR3 bases are TGTGCCAGCAGTTTATCGACAGGGAACGAGCAGTACTTC. It codes for CASSLSTGNEQYF.

V gene TRBV2 combines with J gene TRBJ1-4, with 7 bases lining up with TRBD1. With V trimmed by 10 bases and J by 8 bases, 10 bases remained unmatched. The V gene's germline CDR1 is SNHLY and CDR2 FYNNEI. The CDR3 covers 13 residues. For the CDR3, the DNA is TGTGCCAACACAGGGGCGGTTGGAGAAAAACTGTTTTTT. Amino acids: CANTGAVGEKLFF. The complete variable domain, with remaining parts taken from reference TRBV2 and TRBJ1-4, reads EPEVTQTPSHQVTQMGQEVILRCVPISNHLYFYWYRQILGQKVEFLVSFYNNEISEKSEIFDDQFSVERPDGSNFTLKIRSTKLEDSAMYFCANTGAVGEKLFFGSGTQLSVL.

The chain links TRBV18 to TRBJ1-1, with 8 nucleotides matching TRBD1. The germline CDR1 and CDR2 sequences are KGHSH and LQKENI. V lost 1 base, J lost 4 bases, and 11 bases stayed unmatched. The CDR3 loop spans 17 amino acids. CDR3 bases: TGTGCCAGCTCACCACGCCCAGGACAGGGAGCCCCCACTGAAGCTTTCTTT. Translated: CASSPRPGQGAPTEAFF.

This clone was seen once. The CDR3 region is CASSQEVGENTGELFF. Written as DNA, the CDR3 is TGTGCCAGCAGCCAAGAAGTAGGGGAGAACACCGGGGAGCTGTTTTTT. The chain recombines TRBV4-2 with TRBJ2-2; the D gene is possibly TRBD1 (5 bases). V was trimmed by 0 bases and J by 1 base, leaving 9 bases between them. This CDR3 spans 16 amino acids. CDR1 and CDR2 from the germline V gene are LGHNA and YNFKEQ.

The chain is built from TRBV5-6 and TRBJ1-1; D perhaps matches TRBD1 (5 bases). Germline CDR1 SGHDT, CDR2 YYEEEE. The CDR3 is 14 amino acids. The V and J ends lost 1 base and 5 bases respectively, with 12 bases between them. CDR3 sequence: CASSLYGGGTEAFF. The CDR3 DNA is TGTGCCAGCAGCTTGTACGGCGGGGGGACTGAAGCTTTCTTT.

This clone occurred a few times. The V gene is TRBV25-1, the J gene TRBJ2-1; 9 bases line up with TRBD2. The V segment lost 4 bases and the J segment 6 bases; nucleotides outside the gene matches: 4. CDR1 is MGHDK and CDR2 is SYGVNS in the germline V gene. The length of the CDR3 is 14 residues. In DNA form, the CDR3 reads TGTGCCAGCAGTGTGGCGGGGGGGCTCAATGAGCAGTTCTTC. Encoded protein: CASSVAGGLNEQFF.

CDR3 DNA sequence: TGTGCCAGCAGCTTTGGGACAGGGAATGAAAAACTGTTTTTT. Protein product: CASSFGTGNEKLFF. The chain recombines TRBV5-6 with TRBJ1-4, with 9 bases identical to TRBD1. The CDR3 consists of 14 residues. CDR1 is SGHDT, CDR2 YYEEEE, per germline. With 2 bases clipped from V and 5 bases from J, the junction kept 1 base outside the gene matches.

V is TRBV7-9 and J is TRBJ1-1, with 8 bases fitting TRBD1. With 5 bases clipped from V and 2 bases from J, the junction kept 7 bases outside the gene matches. CDR1 is SEHNR, CDR2 FQNEAQ, per germline (reference sequence). CDR3 size: 15 residues. CDR3 DNA sequence: TGTGCCAGCAGCATGAACAGGGGGTTAAACACTGAAGCTTTCTTT. Encoded protein: CASSMNRGLNTEAFF.

This clone occurred once. The chain has TRBV12-5 and TRBJ2-7, with TRBD1 identical over 8 bases. The length of the CDR3 is 15 residues. The V segment lost 3 bases and the J segment 1 base; nucleotides outside the gene matches: 5. Per germline, CDR1 LGHNT and CDR2 FRNRAP. In DNA, the CDR3 is TGTGCTAGTGGTTTATCACGGGACAGGTCCTACGAGCAGTACTTC. Encoded protein: CASGLSRDRSYEQYF.

The V gene is TRBV19, the J gene TRBJ2-1; D call uncertain. This CDR3 has 16 amino acids. Trimming stripped 1 base from V and 0 bases from J, with 10 bases between. Per the germline V gene, CDR1 is LNHDA and CDR2 is SQIVND (reference sequence). The CDR3 here is CASSIVVFSSYNEQFF. The CDR3 coding sequence is TGTGCCAGTAGTATAGTGGTCTTCAGCTCCTACAATGAGCAGTTCTTC.

This rearrangement joins TRBV18 to TRBJ1-1, with unresolved D. CDR1 and CDR2 from the germline V gene are KGHSH and LQKENI. The CDR3 has 14 amino acids. Trimming stripped 2 bases from V and 4 bases from J, with 11 bases between. CDR3 bases: TGTGCCAGCTCACCAGCAGCGACGAGCACTGAAGCTTTCTTT. Translated: CASSPAATSTEAFF.

This clone occurred a few times. The rearrangement uses TRBV4-1 and TRBJ2-2, with 9 bases lining up with TRBD1. The junction had 5 bases not matched to a gene; V was cut back by 3 bases and J by 6 bases. The CDR3 spans 15 residues. Germline assignment: CDR1 MGHRA and CDR2 YSYEKL. CDR3: CASSHPQGAAGELFF. In nucleotides, the CDR3 is TGCGCCAGCAGCCACCCACAGGGGGCGGCCGGGGAGCTGTTTTTT.

This clone turned up a few times. This chain connects TRBV2 to TRBJ1-1; D uncertain. This CDR3 contains 13 residues. The germline gives CDR1 SNHLY, CDR2 FYNNEI. Trimming removed 3 bases from V and 1 base from J, with 6 bases in between. The chain's CDR3 is CASSDNGNTEAFF. The CDR3 nucleotides read TGTGCCAGCAGTGATAACGGGAACACTGAAGCTTTCTTT.

The gene calls are TRBV11-3 and TRBJ2-3, with a weak D call TRBD2 (7 bases). V dropped 1 base and J dropped 1 base, with 9 bases sitting between them. Germline V lookup: CDR1 SGHNT, CDR2 YENEEA. This CDR3 is built from 15 residues. The CDR3 DNA sequence: TGTGCCAGCAGCTTAGCGGGGGGCCGCACAGATACGCAGTATTTT. This gives the protein CASSLAGGRTDTQYF.

This chain joins TRBV6-5 and TRBJ1-2; the D gene is possibly TRBD1 (5 bases). The CDR3 consists of 13 residues. V lost 10 bases, J lost 7 bases, and 19 bases lay in between. The germline V gene encodes CDR1 MNHEY and CDR2 SVGAGI. CDR3 protein: CATRYSREGGYTF. In DNA form, the CDR3 reads TGTGCCACCCGTTATTCCAGGGAGGGTGGCTACACCTTC.

The V call is TRBV11-2, the J call TRBJ1-6; perhaps TRBD1 as D (6 bases). The CDR3 length is 14 residues. In germline, CDR1 is SGHAT, CDR2 FQNNGV. Trimming removed 0 bases from V and 8 bases from J, with 8 bases in between. The CDR3 loop is CASSLDHRDSPLHF. As DNA, the CDR3 is TGTGCCAGCAGCTTAGACCACAGGGATTCACCCCTCCACTTT.

The chain joins TRBV11-2 to TRBJ1-4; 9 bases agree with TRBD1. V shed 2 bases, J shed 3 bases, and the junction held 7 bases outside the gene matches. The CDR3 contains 17 residues. Per germline, CDR1 SGHAT and CDR2 FQNNGV. The CDR3 is CASSLQTGGRSNEKLFF. CDR3 bases: TGTGCCAGCAGCTTACAAACAGGGGGCCGGTCTAATGAAAAACTGTTTTTT.

The rearrangement links TRBV7-9 to TRBJ1-6; D possibly corresponds to TRBD1 (5 bases). Per the germline V gene, CDR1 is SEHNR and CDR2 is FQNEAQ (reference sequence). CDR3 size: 13 residues. Trimming stripped 7 bases from V and 6 bases from J, with 10 bases between. DNA for the CDR3: TGTGCCAGCACCCGACAGTCTAATTCACCCCTCCACTTT. This sequence encodes CASTRQSNSPLHF.

The chain employs TRBV29-1 and TRBJ1-2; the match to TRBD1 covers 9 bases. The germline V gene has CDR1 SQVTM and CDR2 ANQGSEA. Trimming took 7 bases from V and 1 from J; bases not matched to a gene: 10. The CDR3 runs to 15 residues. The DNA for the CDR3 is TGCAGCGCGGGGGACAGGGCTACAAGTAACTATGGCTACACCTTC. It is translated as CSAGDRATSNYGYTF.

The V and J genes are TRBV9 and TRBJ1-1, with 7 bases identical to TRBD1. The germline V gene has CDR1 SGDLS and CDR2 YYNGEE. J lost 9 bases, V lost 4 bases, and 6 bases had no gene match. The CDR3 sequence is 12 residues long. In DNA, the CDR3 is TGTGCCAGCAGCACCCCGGGACAGCAAGCTTTCTTT. Its translation is CASSTPGQQAFF.

V and J are TRBV7-9 and TRBJ2-7; D not resolved. The V end was cut by 5 bases, the J end by 6 bases, with 8 bases between. Germline V gene data show CDR1 as SEHNR and CDR2 as FQNEAQ (reference sequence). The CDR3 contains 11 residues. Written as DNA, the CDR3 is TGTGCCAGCAGCCCCCTCCTCGAGCAGTACTTC. This codes for CASSPLLEQYF.

This clone was detected a few times. V and J are TRBV6-5 and TRBJ1-6; no firm D call. The germline V and J ends were trimmed by 6 bases and 8 bases, with 11 bases remaining between them. The CDR3 length is 13 residues. Germline CDR1 reads MNHEY; CDR2 reads SVGAGI. The CDR3 sequence is CASSAPRDSPLHF. CDR3 sequence (DNA): TGTGCCAGCAGCGCCCCGCGGGATTCACCCCTCCACTTT.

The rearrangement uses TRBV11-2 and TRBJ1-3; D is perhaps TRBD1 (6 bases). V was trimmed by 1 base and J by 8 bases, leaving 9 bases between them. The germline V gene has CDR1 SGHAT and CDR2 FQNNGV. This CDR3 is 13 amino acids long. The CDR3 protein is CASSLAPGDTIYF. The CDR3 DNA reads as TGTGCCAGCAGCTTAGCCCCAGGGGACACCATATATTTT.

This clone was detected only once. This sequence joins TRBV5-1 and TRBJ1-1; weak D call: TRBD1 (5 bases). From germline, CDR1 is SGHRS and CDR2 YFSETQ. V was trimmed by 0 bases and J by 0 bases, leaving 6 bases between them. The length of the CDR3 is 14 residues. The CDR3 sequence is CASSLEGMNTEAFF. In nucleotides, the CDR3 is TGCGCCAGCAGCTTGGAGGGGATGAACACTGAAGCTTTCTTT.

V gene TRBV7-6 combines with J gene TRBJ1-1, with a tentative D call TRBD1 (5 bases). In germline, CDR1 is SGHVS, CDR2 FNYEAQ. V lost 1 base, J lost 5 bases, and 14 bases lay in between. CDR3 size: 15 residues. CDR3 bases: TGTGCCAGCAGCTTAGTTTCGGGGGGGGGAACTGAAGCTTTCTTT. The encoded protein is CASSLVSGGGTEAFF.

CDR3 DNA sequence: TGTGCCAGCAGCTTGCGCGCCGGGACAGGGAATGAAAAACTGTTTTTT. Encoded protein: CASSLRAGTGNEKLFF. V and J are TRBV5-6 and TRBJ1-4, with 9 bases matching TRBD1. The germline CDR1 and CDR2 sequences are SGHDT and YYEEEE. Trimming took 1 base from V and 5 from J; bases not matched to a gene: 6. The CDR3 loop spans 16 amino acids.

The chain recombines TRBV12-3 or TRBV12-4 with TRBJ1-1; D is ambiguous. Deletions cut 7 bases from V and 0 bases from J, with 3 bases between. The length of the CDR3 is 11 residues. The CDR3 here is CASTVNTEAFF. DNA for the CDR3: TGTGCCAGCACGGTGAACACTGAAGCTTTCTTT.